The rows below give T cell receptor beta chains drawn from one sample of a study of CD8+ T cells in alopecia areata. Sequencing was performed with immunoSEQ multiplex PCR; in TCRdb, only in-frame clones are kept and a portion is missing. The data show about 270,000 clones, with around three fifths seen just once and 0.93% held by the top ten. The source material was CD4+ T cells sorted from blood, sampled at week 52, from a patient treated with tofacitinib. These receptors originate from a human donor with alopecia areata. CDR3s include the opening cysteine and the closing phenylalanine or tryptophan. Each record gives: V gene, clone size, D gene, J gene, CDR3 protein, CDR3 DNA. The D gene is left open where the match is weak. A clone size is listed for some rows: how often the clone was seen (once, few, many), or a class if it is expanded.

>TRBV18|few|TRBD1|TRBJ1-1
CASSPIGGQGNTEAFF
TGTGCCAGCTCACCAATAGGGGGCCAGGGGAACACTGAAGCTTTCTTT
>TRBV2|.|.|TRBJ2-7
CASSETAYEQYF
TGTGCCAGCAGTGAGACTGCCTACGAGCAGTACTTC
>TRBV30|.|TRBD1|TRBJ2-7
CAWSNIRTGVYEQYF
TGTGCCTGGAGTAACATTCGGACAGGGGTCTACGAGCAGTACTTC
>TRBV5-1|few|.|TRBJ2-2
CASSLVSGELFF
TGCGCCAGCAGCTTGGTTTCCGGGGAGCTGTTTTTT
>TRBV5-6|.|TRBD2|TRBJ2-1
CASSLLAGGPNEQFF
TGTGCCAGCAGTCTACTAGCGGGGGGGCCCAATGAGCAGTTCTTC
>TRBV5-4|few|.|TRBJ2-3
CASSSNRADTQYF
TGTGCCAGCAGCTCGAACAGGGCAGATACGCAGTATTTT
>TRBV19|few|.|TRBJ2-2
CASSIDLQNGELFF
TGTGCCAGTAGTATAGATCTCCAGAACGGGGAGCTGTTTTTT
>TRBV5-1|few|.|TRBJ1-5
CASSLAGNQEPQHF
TGCGCCAGCAGCTTGGCGGGGAATCAGGAGCCCCAGCATTTT
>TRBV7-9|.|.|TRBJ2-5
CASSLVSPAQYF
TGTGCCAGCAGCTTAGTGTCCCCCGCCCAGTACTTC
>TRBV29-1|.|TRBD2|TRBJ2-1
CSVDSGGVFEQFF
TGCAGCGTTGATAGCGGGGGGGTTTTTGAGCAGTTCTTC
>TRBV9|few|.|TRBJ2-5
CASSGRDWQETQYF
TGTGCCAGCAGCGGGCGGGACTGGCAAGAGACCCAGTACTTC
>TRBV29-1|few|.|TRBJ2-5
CSVGHLTGETQYF
TGCAGCGTTGGGCATCTGACGGGAGAGACCCAGTACTTC
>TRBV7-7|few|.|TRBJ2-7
CASSLDRSYEQYF
TGTGCTAGCAGCTTAGACCGTTCCTACGAGCAGTACTTC
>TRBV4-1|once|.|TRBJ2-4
CASSQDLGNIQYF
TGCGCCAGCAGCCAAGATTTAGGGAACATTCAGTACTTC
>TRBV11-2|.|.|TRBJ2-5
CASRLRSINRETQYF
TGTGCCAGCAGACTTAGAAGCATAAACCGGGAGACCCAGTACTTC
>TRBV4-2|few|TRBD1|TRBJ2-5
CASSQAGQLTQETQYF
TGTGCCAGCAGCCAAGCGGGACAGCTTACCCAAGAGACCCAGTACTTC
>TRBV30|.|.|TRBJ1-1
CAWSRGERNTEAFF
TGTGCCTGGAGTCGGGGGGAAAGGAACACTGAAGCTTTCTTT
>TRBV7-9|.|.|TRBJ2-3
CASSLDPQISTDTQYF
TGTGCCAGCAGCTTGGACCCCCAGATCAGCACAGATACGCAGTATTTT
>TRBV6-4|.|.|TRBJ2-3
CASIRGTDTQYF
TGTGCCAGCATCCGGGGCACAGATACGCAGTATTTT
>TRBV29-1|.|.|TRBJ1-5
CSVGITGSNQPQHF
TGCAGCGTAGGCATCACAGGGAGCAATCAGCCCCAGCATTTT
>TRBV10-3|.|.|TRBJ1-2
CAISETVNYGYTF
TGTGCCATCAGCGAGACAGTTAACTATGGCTACACCTTC
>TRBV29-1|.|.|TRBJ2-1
CSVAKNPNEQFF
TGCAGCGTTGCGAAGAACCCCAATGAGCAGTTCTTC
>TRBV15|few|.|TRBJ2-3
CATSRAGGVGDTQYF
TGTGCCACCAGCAGAGCGGGGGGCGTTGGAGATACGCAGTATTTT
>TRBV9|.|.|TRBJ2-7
CASSVELQGINEQYF
TGTGCCAGCAGCGTAGAACTCCAGGGGATCAACGAGCAGTACTTC
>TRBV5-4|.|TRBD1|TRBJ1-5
CASSLDRASQPQHF
TGTGCCAGCAGCCTGGACAGGGCGAGTCAGCCCCAGCATTTT
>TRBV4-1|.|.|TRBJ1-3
CASSQDRTSGNTIYF
TGCGCCAGCAGCCAAGACCGGACTTCTGGAAACACCATATATTTT
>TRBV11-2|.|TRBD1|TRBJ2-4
CASSSGQAGIQYF
TGTGCCAGCAGCTCTGGACAGGCAGGCATTCAGTACTTC
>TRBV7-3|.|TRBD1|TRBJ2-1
CASSPGQASYNEQFF
TGTGCCAGCAGCCCCGGACAGGCCTCCTACAATGAGCAGTTCTTC
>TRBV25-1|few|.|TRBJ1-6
CASTTTGNSPLHF
TGTGCCAGCACCACCACAGGGAATTCACCCCTCCACTTT
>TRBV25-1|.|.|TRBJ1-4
CASSKGKTNEKLFF
TGTGCCAGCAGCAAGGGTAAAACTAATGAAAAACTGTTTTTT
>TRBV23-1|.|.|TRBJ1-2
CASSQPWGGDVYGYTF
TGCGCCAGCAGTCAACCCTGGGGGGGCGACGTCTATGGCTACACCTTC
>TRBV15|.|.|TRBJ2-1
CATSRDRSSYNEQFF
TGTGCCACCAGCAGAGATCGATCCTCCTACAATGAGCAGTTCTTC
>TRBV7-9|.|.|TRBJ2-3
CASSLGSTDTQYF
TGTGCCAGCAGCTTAGGTTCAACAGATACGCAGTATTTT
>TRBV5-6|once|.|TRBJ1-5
CASSLGLNSNQPQHF
TGTGCCAGCAGCTTGGGACTCAATAGCAATCAGCCCCAGCATTTT
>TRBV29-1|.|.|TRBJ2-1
CSVEFIRDEQFF
TGCAGCGTTGAATTTATTCGCGATGAGCAGTTCTTC
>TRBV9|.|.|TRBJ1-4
CASSPRDTIGEKLFF
TGTGCCAGCAGCCCCCGTGATACAATTGGTGAAAAACTGTTTTTT
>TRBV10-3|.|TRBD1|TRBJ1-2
CAASGTGAYGYTF
TGTGCCGCATCCGGGACAGGGGCCTATGGCTACACCTTC
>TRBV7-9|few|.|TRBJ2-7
CASSSVRGNYEQYF
TGTGCCAGCAGCTCGGTCAGGGGAAACTACGAGCAGTACTTC
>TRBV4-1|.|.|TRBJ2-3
CASSQPRGPDTQYF
TGCGCCAGCAGCCAGCCACGGGGGCCAGATACGCAGTATTTT
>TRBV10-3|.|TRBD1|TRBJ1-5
CARGQGDQPQHF
TGTGCCAGGGGACAGGGGGACCAGCCCCAGCATTTT
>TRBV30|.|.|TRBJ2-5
CAWSAPRGETQYF
TGTGCCTGGAGTGCCCCGAGGGGGGAGACCCAGTACTTC
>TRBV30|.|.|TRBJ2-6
CAWSLGAGAGANVLTF
TGTGCCTGGAGCCTCGGGGCAGGGGCTGGGGCCAACGTCCTGACTTTC
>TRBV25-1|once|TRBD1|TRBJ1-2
CASSQRGPPQPFYGYTF
TGTGCCAGCAGTCAAAGGGGGCCTCCCCAACCTTTCTATGGCTACACCTTC
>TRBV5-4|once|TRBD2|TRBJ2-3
CASSSSGATDTQYF
TGTGCCAGCAGCTCTAGCGGGGCCACAGATACGCAGTATTTT
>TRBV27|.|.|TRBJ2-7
CASSFGGYEQYF
TGTGCCAGCAGTTTTGGAGGCTACGAGCAGTACTTC
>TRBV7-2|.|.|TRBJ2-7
CASSLAAHYEQYF
TGTGCCAGCAGCCTGGCAGCCCACTACGAGCAGTACTTC
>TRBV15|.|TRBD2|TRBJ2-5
CATSRGSGGGHETQYF
TGTGCCACCAGCAGAGGGAGCGGGGGGGGCCACGAGACCCAGTACTTC
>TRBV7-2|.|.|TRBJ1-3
CASSFKGGNTIYF
TGTGCCAGCAGCTTCAAAGGTGGAAACACCATATATTTT
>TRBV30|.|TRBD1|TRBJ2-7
CAWTSSGSSGTGLREQYF
TGTGCCTGGACCTCCTCGGGGTCCTCCGGGACAGGGTTAAGGGAGCAGTACTTC